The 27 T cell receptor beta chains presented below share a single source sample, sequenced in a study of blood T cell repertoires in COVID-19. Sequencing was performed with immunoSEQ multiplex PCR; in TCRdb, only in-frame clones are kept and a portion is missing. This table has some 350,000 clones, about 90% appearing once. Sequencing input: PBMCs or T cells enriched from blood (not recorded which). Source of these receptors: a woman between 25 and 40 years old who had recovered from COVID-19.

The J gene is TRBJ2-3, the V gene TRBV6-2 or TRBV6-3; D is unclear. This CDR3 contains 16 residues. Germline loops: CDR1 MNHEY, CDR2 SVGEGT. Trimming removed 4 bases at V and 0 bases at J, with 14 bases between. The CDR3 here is CASSFSMTTSTDTQYF. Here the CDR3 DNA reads TGTGCCAGCAGTTTCTCAATGACAACTAGCACAGATACGCAGTATTTT.

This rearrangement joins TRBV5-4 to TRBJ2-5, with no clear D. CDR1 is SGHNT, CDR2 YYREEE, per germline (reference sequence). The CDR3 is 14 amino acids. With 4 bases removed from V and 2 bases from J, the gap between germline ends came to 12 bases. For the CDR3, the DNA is TGTGCCAGCAGCCTATCAAGGAGACAAGAGACCCAGTACTTC. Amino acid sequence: CASSLSRRQETQYF.

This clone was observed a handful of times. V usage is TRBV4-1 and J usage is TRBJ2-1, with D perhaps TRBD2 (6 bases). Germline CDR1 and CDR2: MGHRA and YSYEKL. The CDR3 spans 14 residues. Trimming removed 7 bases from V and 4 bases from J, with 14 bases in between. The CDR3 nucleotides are TGCGCCAGCAACCCGGGGGATCTTTACAATGAGCAGTTCTTC. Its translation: CASNPGDLYNEQFF.

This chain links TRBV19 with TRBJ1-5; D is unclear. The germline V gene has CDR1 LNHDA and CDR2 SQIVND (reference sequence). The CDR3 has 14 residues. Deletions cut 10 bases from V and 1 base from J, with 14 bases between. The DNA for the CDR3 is TGTGCCACCAAATTGGGGAGCAGCAATCAGCCCCAGCATTTT. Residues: CATKLGSSNQPQHF.

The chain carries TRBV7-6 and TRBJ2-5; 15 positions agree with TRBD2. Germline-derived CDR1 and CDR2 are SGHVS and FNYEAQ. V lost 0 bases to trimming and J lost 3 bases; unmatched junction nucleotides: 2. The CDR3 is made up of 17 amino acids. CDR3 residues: CASSLAGTSGGKETQYF. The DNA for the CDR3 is TGTGCCAGCAGCTTAGCCGGGACTAGCGGGGGGAAAGAGACCCAGTACTTC.

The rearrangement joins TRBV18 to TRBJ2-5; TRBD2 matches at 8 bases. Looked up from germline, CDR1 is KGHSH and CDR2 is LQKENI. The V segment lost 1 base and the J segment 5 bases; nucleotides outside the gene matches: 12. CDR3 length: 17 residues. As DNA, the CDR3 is TGTGCCAGCTCACCACGTACCGGGGGGGCTTCGAGGGAGACCCAGTACTTC. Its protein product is CASSPRTGGASRETQYF. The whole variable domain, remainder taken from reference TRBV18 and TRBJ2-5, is NAGVMQNPRHLVRRRGQEARLRCSPMKGHSHVYWYRQLPEEGLKFMVYLQKENIIDESGMPKERFSAEFPKEGPSILRIQQVVRGDSAAYFCASSPRTGGASRETQYFGPGTRLLVL.

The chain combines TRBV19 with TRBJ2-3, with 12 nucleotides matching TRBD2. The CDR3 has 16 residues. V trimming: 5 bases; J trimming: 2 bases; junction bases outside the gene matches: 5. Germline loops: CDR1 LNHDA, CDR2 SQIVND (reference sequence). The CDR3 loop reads CASSLRTSGATDTQYF. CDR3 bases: TGTGCCAGTAGTCTAAGGACTAGCGGGGCCACAGATACGCAGTATTTT.

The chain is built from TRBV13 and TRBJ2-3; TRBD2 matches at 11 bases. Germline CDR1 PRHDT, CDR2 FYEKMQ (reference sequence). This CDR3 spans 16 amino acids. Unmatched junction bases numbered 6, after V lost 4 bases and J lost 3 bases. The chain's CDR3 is CASSSLAGGGTDTQYF. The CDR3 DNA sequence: TGTGCCAGCAGCTCCCTAGCGGGGGGCGGGACAGATACGCAGTATTTT.

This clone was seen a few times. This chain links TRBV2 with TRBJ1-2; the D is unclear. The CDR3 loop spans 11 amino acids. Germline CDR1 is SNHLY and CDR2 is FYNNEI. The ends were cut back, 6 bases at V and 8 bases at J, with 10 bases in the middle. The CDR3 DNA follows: TGTGCCAGCAGCCCCCCGGGGGGCTACACCTTC. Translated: CASSPPGGYTF.

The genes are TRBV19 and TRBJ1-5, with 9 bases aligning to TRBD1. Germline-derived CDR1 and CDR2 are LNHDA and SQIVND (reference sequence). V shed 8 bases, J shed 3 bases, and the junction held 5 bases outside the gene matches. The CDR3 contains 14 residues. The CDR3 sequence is CASRTGVANQPQHF. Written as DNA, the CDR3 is TGTGCCAGTCGGACAGGGGTCGCCAATCAGCCCCAGCATTTT.

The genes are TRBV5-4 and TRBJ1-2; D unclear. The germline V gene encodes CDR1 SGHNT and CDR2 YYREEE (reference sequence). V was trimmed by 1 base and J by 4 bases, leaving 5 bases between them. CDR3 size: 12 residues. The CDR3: CASSLSGYGYTF. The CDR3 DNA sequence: TGTGCCAGCAGCTTGTCGGGCTATGGCTACACCTTC.

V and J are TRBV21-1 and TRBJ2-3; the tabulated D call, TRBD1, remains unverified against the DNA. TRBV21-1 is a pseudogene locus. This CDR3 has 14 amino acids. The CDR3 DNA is TGTGCCAGCATCGACAGGGGTTTTCCAGATACGCAGTATTTT. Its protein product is CASIDRGFPDTQYF.

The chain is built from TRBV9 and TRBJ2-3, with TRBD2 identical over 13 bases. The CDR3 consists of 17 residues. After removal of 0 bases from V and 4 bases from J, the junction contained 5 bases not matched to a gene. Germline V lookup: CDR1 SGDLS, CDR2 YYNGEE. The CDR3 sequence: CASSVGTSGGGADTQYF. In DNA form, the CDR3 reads TGTGCCAGCAGCGTAGGGACTAGCGGGGGAGGGGCAGATACGCAGTATTTT.

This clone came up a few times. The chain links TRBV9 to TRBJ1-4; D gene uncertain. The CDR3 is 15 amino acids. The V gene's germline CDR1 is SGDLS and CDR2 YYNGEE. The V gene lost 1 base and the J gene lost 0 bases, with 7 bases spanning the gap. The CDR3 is CASSVRVSTNEKLFF. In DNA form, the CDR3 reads TGTGCCAGCAGCGTACGGGTTTCAACTAATGAAAAACTGTTTTTT.

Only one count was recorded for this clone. The DNA of the CDR3 is TGTGCCAGCAGCCCCCACGGGGCTAGCGCATCGAGCTCCTACAATGAGCAGTTCTTC. Translated: CASSPHGASASSSYNEQFF. The V call is TRBV3-1 (or the pseudogene TRBV3-2), the J call TRBJ2-1; the D gene is possibly TRBD2 (6 bases). The V gene lost 4 bases and the J gene lost 0 bases, with 22 bases spanning the gap. This CDR3 is 19 amino acids long. Per germline, CDR1 LGHDT and CDR2 YNNKEL (reference sequence).

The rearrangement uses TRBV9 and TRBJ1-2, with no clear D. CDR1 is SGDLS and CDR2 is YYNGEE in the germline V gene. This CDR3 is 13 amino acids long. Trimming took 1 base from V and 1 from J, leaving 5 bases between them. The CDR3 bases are TGTGCCAGCAGCGTACAGGATAACTATGGCTACACCTTC. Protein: CASSVQDNYGYTF.

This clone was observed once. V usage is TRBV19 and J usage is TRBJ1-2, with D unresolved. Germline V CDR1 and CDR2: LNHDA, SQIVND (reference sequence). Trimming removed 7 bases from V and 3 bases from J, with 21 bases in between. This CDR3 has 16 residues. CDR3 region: CASTGLGGAYDYGYTF. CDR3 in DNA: TGTGCCAGTACTGGGTTAGGAGGTGCCTACGACTATGGCTACACCTTC.

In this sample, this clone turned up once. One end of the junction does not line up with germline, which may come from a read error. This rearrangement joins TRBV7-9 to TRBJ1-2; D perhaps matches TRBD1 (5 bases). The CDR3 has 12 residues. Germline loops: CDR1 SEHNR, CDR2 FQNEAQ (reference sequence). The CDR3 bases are TGTGCCAGCAGCTTAGCCGGAGGGACTTTAGCCTTC. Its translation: CASSLAGGTLAF.

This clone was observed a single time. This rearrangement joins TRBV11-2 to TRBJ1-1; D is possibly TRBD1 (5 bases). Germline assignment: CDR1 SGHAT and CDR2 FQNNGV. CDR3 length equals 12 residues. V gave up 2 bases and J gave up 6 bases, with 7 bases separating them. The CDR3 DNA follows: TGTGCCAGCAGCTTATGGGGGGCTGAAGCTTTCTTT. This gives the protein CASSLWGAEAFF.

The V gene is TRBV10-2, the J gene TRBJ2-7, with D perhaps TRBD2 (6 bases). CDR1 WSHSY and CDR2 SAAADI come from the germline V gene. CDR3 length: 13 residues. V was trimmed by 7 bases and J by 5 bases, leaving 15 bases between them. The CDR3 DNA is TGCGCCAGCAAAATGGACTGGAGGGACGAGCAGTACTTC. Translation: CASKMDWRDEQYF.

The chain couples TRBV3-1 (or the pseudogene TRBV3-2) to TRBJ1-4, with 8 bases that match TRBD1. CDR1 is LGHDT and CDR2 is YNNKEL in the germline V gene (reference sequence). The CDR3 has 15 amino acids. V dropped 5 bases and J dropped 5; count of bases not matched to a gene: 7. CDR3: CASSTRTGLNEKLFF. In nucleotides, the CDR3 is TGTGCCAGCAGCACTCGGACAGGGCTGAATGAAAAACTGTTTTTT.

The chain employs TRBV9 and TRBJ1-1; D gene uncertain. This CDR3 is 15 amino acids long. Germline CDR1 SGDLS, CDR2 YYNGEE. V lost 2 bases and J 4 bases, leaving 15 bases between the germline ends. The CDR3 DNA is TGTGCCAGCAGCGTTACTCTACAGCCGCGCACTGAAGCTTTCTTT. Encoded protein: CASSVTLQPRTEAFF. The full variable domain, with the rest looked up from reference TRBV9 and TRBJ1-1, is DSGVTQTPKHLITATGQRVTLRCSPRSGDLSVYWYQQSLDQGLQFLIQYYNGEERAKGNILERFSAQQFPDLHSELNLSSLELGDSALYFCASSVTLQPRTEAFFGQGTRLTVV.

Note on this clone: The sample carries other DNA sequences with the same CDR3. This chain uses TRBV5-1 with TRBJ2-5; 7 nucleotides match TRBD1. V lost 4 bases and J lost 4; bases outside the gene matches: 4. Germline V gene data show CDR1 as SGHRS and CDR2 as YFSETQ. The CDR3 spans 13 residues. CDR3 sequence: CASSLDRRETQYF. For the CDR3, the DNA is TGCGCCAGCAGCCTGGACAGGAGAGAGACCCAGTACTTC.

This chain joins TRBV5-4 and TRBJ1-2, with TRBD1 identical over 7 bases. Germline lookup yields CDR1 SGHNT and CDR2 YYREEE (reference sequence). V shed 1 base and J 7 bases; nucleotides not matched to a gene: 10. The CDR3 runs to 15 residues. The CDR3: CASSLQGVVEAGYTF. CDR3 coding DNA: TGTGCCAGCAGCTTGCAGGGGGTCGTCGAAGCTGGCTACACCTTC.

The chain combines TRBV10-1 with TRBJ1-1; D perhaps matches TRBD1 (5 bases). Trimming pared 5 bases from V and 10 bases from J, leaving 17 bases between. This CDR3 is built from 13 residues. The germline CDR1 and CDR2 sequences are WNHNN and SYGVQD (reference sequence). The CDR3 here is CASSRVAGISAFF. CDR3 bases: TGCGCCAGCAGTCGAGTGGCAGGGATCTCAGCTTTCTTT.

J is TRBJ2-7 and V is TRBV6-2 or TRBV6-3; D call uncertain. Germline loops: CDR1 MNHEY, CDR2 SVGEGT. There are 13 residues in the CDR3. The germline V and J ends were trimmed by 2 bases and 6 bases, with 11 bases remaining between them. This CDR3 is CASSYRSPLEQYF. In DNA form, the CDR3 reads TGTGCCAGCAGTTACAGGAGCCCCCTCGAGCAGTACTTC.

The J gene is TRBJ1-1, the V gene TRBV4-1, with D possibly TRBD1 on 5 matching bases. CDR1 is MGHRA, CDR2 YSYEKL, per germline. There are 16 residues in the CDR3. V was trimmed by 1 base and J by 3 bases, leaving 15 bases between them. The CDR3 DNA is TGCGCCAGCAGCCAAGCCCAGGGATTCGCGTACACTGAAGCTTTCTTT. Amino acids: CASSQAQGFAYTEAFF.